Each of the 17 T cell receptor beta chains below was sequenced from the same sample in a study of cytomegalovirus exposure and HLA in healthy donors. With 60 Vbeta and 13 Jbeta primers, the PCR was carried out. The method was immunoSEQ multiplex PCR; TCRdb's version includes in-frame clones alone and lacks a portion of them. Altogether about 150,000 clones are present, roughly three quarters being singletons, with the ten largest covering approximately 7.7%. The sequencing sample was made of PBMCs. The receptor set was obtained from a man under 40 in good health and CMV-seropositive.

Note on this clone: No DNA is shown, since the ends of the CDR3 on it are uncertain; the CDR3 is the one TCRdb lists. The gene calls are TRBV6-5 and TRBJ2-7; TRBD1 is taken as the D call from the table, unchecked against the DNA. Germline V lookup: CDR1 MNHEY, CDR2 SVGAGI. The CDR3 numbers 14 amino acids, ends counted. The chain's CDR3 is CASSFFGQTYEQYF.

The chain carries TRBV29-1 and TRBJ2-3, with 11 bases that match TRBD2. J lost 2 bases, V lost 1 base, and 5 bases had no gene match. The CDR3 is 16 residues long. Germline V lookup: CDR1 SQVTM, CDR2 ANQGSEA. The chain's CDR3 is CSVEGGLAEATDTQYF. The CDR3 coding sequence is TGCAGCGTTGAAGGGGGACTAGCGGAGGCCACAGATACGCAGTATTTT.

The chain joins TRBV5-1 to TRBJ2-1; D possibly corresponds to TRBD1 (6 bases). V was clipped by 7 bases and J by 9 bases, with 23 bases between them. CDR1 SGHRS and CDR2 YFSETQ come from the germline V gene. The CDR3 length is 15 residues. CDR3 in amino acids: CASSHGTQGMGEQFF. The CDR3 bases are TGCGCCAGCTCACACGGGACCCAGGGGATGGGTGAGCAGTTCTTC.

This clone was observed once. The chain couples TRBV27 to TRBJ1-1; unclear D gene. Trimming took off 2 bases at V and 5 bases at J, with 9 bases between the two ends. This CDR3 contains 13 residues. The germline V gene has CDR1 MNHEY and CDR2 SMNVEV (reference sequence). The CDR3 loop is CASSLEGGTEAFF. The CDR3 DNA reads TGTGCCAGCAGTTTAGAGGGAGGAACTGAAGCTTTCTTT.

The chain combines TRBV10-2 with TRBJ1-3; D uncertain. V lost 7 bases to trimming and J lost 0 bases, with 13 bases between them. CDR3 length: 15 residues. From germline, CDR1 is WSHSY and CDR2 SAAADI. CDR3 region: CASKAVPFSGNTIYF. In DNA, the CDR3 is TGCGCCAGCAAGGCGGTGCCCTTCTCTGGAAACACCATATATTTT.

This clone has just a few counts. The chain recombines TRBV14 with TRBJ2-7; weak D call: TRBD1 (6 bases). The CDR3 is 15 residues long. V was clipped by 1 base and J by 3 bases, with 13 bases between them. Germline CDR1 is SGHDN and CDR2 is FVKESK. CDR3 bases: TGTGCCAGCAGCCAAGGGACAGCTTATTACTACGAGCAGTACTTC. Protein product: CASSQGTAYYYEQYF.

The chain employs TRBV4-3 and TRBJ2-3; D possibly corresponds to TRBD1 (5 bases). Germline V lookup: CDR1 LGHNA, CDR2 YSLEER. The CDR3 sequence is 13 residues long. V dropped 2 bases and J dropped 8 bases, with 11 bases sitting between them. CDR3 nucleotide sequence: TGCGCCAGCAGCCAAATAGTTGGGGCTACGCAGTATTTT. Encoded protein: CASSQIVGATQYF.

The gene calls are TRBV7-9 and TRBJ2-5; 10 bases line up with TRBD2. Trimming at V came to 2 bases and at J to 5 bases, leaving 17 bases not matched to a gene. Per the germline V gene, CDR1 is SEHNR and CDR2 is FQNEAQ (reference sequence). This CDR3 region has 19 residues. The CDR3 DNA reads as TGTGCCAGCAGCTTACCCCGGGATAGCGGGAGGACCGGTGGGGAGACCCAGTACTTC. As protein: CASSLPRDSGRTGGETQYF. The entire variable domain, with the rest obtained from reference TRBV7-9 and TRBJ2-5, is as follows: DTGVSQNPRHKITKRGQNVTFRCDPISEHNRLYWYRQTLGQGPEFLTYFQNEAQLEKSRLLSDRFSAERPKGSFSTLEIQRTEQGDSAMYLCASSLPRDSGRTGGETQYFGPGTRLLVL.

The chain joins TRBV28 to TRBJ1-1, with a possible D match to TRBD1 (6 bases). This CDR3 contains 17 residues. V lost 2 bases to trimming and J lost 1 base, with 17 bases between them. Germline CDR1 is MDHEN and CDR2 is SYDVKM. CDR3 region: CASSLPPGELRNTEAFF. CDR3 nucleotide sequence: TGTGCCAGCAGTTTACCCCCAGGGGAGTTAAGGAACACTGAAGCTTTCTTT.

V usage is TRBV6-1 and J usage is TRBJ1-5, with TRBD1 identical over 8 bases. Unmatched junction bases numbered 5, after V lost 0 bases and J lost 4 bases. The CDR3 is 16 residues long. Germline-derived CDR1 and CDR2 are MNHNS and SASEGT. CDR3 sequence: CASSEAPGQGNQPQHF. CDR3 DNA: TGTGCCAGCAGTGAAGCCCCAGGACAGGGAAATCAGCCCCAGCATTTT.

This chain links TRBV30 with TRBJ2-5, with 11 bases aligning to TRBD2. Germline CDR1 is GTSNPN and CDR2 is SVGIG (reference sequence). Trimming cost V 1 base and J 6 bases; bases outside gene matches: 4. The CDR3 has 14 amino acids. CDR3 loop: CAWSDPSGRQTQYF. As DNA, the CDR3 is TGTGCCTGGAGTGATCCTAGCGGGAGGCAGACCCAGTACTTC.

V usage is TRBV5-1 and J usage is TRBJ2-5; 8 bases are shared with TRBD1. The last part of the DNA fits TRBJ2-7 better; the J call may be wrong. The length of the CDR3 is 13 residues. Germline V lookup: CDR1 SGHRS, CDR2 YFSETQ. Written as DNA, the CDR3 is TGCGCCAGCAGCCGGGGACAGGACTACGAGCAGTACTTC. Its translation is CASSRGQDYEQYF.

The chain couples TRBV7-9 to TRBJ2-1, with D possibly TRBD1 on 6 matching bases. CDR1 is SEHNR and CDR2 is FQNEAQ in the germline V gene (reference sequence). Trimming left V 0 bases short and J 4 bases short, with 7 bases between. This CDR3 region has 14 residues. The CDR3: CASSLAGTYNEQFF. The CDR3 coding sequence is TGTGCCAGCAGCTTAGCGGGGACATACAATGAGCAGTTCTTC.

V is TRBV6-5 and J is TRBJ1-2, with 8 positions matching TRBD1. V lost 4 bases and J lost 8; bases outside the gene matches: 6. The germline gives CDR1 MNHEY, CDR2 SVGAGI. CDR3 length: 13 amino acids. The CDR3 sequence: CASSLRTGSGYTF. CDR3 nucleotide sequence: TGTGCCAGCAGTTTAAGGACAGGGTCCGGCTACACCTTC.

V is TRBV11-3 and J is TRBJ2-2, with D tentatively TRBD1 (5 bases). V lost 5 bases, J lost 5 bases, and 12 bases lay in between. Germline loops: CDR1 SGHNT, CDR2 YENEEA. CDR3 length: 14 residues. The DNA for the CDR3 is TGTGCCAGCAGCGCCCGTCAGGGTACCGGGGAGCTGTTTTTT. Protein product: CASSARQGTGELFF.

The chain links TRBV28 to TRBJ2-5, with TRBD1 matching over 7 bases. The V gene's germline CDR1 is MDHEN and CDR2 SYDVKM. The CDR3 runs 13 residues. J gave up 2 bases and V 11 bases, and 8 bases lay outside the gene matches. Here the CDR3 reads CACAGRGQETQYF. The CDR3 nucleotides are TGTGCCTGTGCCGGCAGGGGGCAAGAGACCCAGTACTTC.

The V call is TRBV18, the J call TRBJ2-5, with D tentatively TRBD2 (5 bases). V was cut by 3 bases and J by 3 bases, with 11 bases left in between. Germline-derived CDR1 and CDR2 are KGHSH and LQKENI. This CDR3 has 14 amino acids. The CDR3 is CASSPREVEETQYF. The CDR3 DNA reads as TGTGCCAGCTCACCCCGGGAAGTTGAAGAGACCCAGTACTTC. Combining the CDR3 with reference TRBV18 and TRBJ2-5 gives the whole variable domain NAGVMQNPRHLVRRRGQEARLRCSPMKGHSHVYWYRQLPEEGLKFMVYLQKENIIDESGMPKERFSAEFPKEGPSILRIQQVVRGDSAAYFCASSPREVEETQYFGPGTRLLVL.